A single sample is the source of the 2 T cell receptor beta chains below, sequenced in a study of post-analysis software for immune sequencing data. General study results and limits: Patients showed TRBV5-6, TRBV5-1 and TRBV20-1 among roughly 5 TRBV segments more frequent than in controls.

TCR beta cDNA libraries included unique molecular identifiers. A single record per CDR3 protein comes from TCRdb applying MiXCR to the PCR reads. The table includes some 690,000 distinct CDR3 sequences, roughly 30% detected once. These TCRs' antigens remain unknown. The material sequenced was blood. The receptors come from a girl aged 5-17 years with multiple sclerosis.

This clonotype was seen a handful of times. CDR3 amino acids: CASSEGAIGMVQYF. DNA of the CDR3: TGTGCCAGCAGTGAAGGAGCTATCGGGATGGTTCAGTACTTC. This chain connects TRBV2 to TRBJ2-4; perhaps TRBD2 as D (5 bases). Deletions cut 1 base from V and 11 bases from J, with 15 bases between. The germline V gene encodes CDR1 SNHLY and CDR2 FYNNEI. The CDR3 has 14 residues.

This chain uses TRBV3-1 with TRBJ1-2, with 8 nucleotides matching TRBD1. J lost 4 bases, V lost 2 bases, and 3 bases had no gene match. Germline CDR1 is LGHDT and CDR2 is YNNKEL (reference sequence). The CDR3 contains 14 residues. CDR3 DNA: TGTGCCAGCAGCCAAAGTGGACAGGGCTATGGCTACACCTTC. Its protein product is CASSQSGQGYGYTF. Using reference TRBV3-1 and TRBJ1-2 for the parts outside the CDR3, the full variable domain is DTAVSQTPKYLVTQMGNDKSIKCEQNLGHDTMYWYKQDSKKFLKIMFSYNNKELIINETVPNRFSPKSPDKAHLNLHINSLELGDSAVYFCASSQSGQGYGYTFGSGTRLTVV.